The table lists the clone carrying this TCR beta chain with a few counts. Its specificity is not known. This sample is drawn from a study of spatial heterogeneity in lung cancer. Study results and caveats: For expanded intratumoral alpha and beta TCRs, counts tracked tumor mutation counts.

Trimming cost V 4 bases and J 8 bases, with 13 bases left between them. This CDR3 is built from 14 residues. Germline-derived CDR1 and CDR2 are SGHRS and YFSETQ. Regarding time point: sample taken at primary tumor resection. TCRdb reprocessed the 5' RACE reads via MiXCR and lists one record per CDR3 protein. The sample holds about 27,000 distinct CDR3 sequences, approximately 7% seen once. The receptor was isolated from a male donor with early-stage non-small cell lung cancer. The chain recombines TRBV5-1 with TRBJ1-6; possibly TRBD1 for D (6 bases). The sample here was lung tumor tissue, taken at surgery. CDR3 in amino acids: CASSITGLDSPLHF. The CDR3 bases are TGCGCCAGCAGCATTACAGGGTTAGATTCACCCCTCCACTTT.